Reported below is one T cell receptor beta chain. The germline gives CDR1 SGDLS, CDR2 YYNGEE. V was clipped by 0 bases and J by 12 bases, with 19 bases between them. This CDR3 is built from 16 residues. The protocol was immunoSEQ multiplex PCR, while the TCRdb copy is restricted to in-frame clones and leaves out a portion. Of roughly 69,000 clones listed, 88% are singletons. The sample originates from a study of blood T cell repertoires in COVID-19. On the study more broadly: T cells, B-cell-depleted T cells, or PBMCs supplied cDNA or gDNA.

Material: peripheral blood. This clonotype was obtained from a human donor in a cohort sampled during active COVID-19. The rearrangement joins TRBV9 to TRBJ1-6; D possibly corresponds to TRBD1 (5 bases). The CDR3 bases are TGTGCCAGCAGCGTAGATGGGGCGCGTCTTTTGGGACCCCTCCACTTT. This translates into CASSVDGARLLGPLHF.